Listed below are T cell receptor beta chains from one sample, sequenced in a study of T-cell reconstitution after alpha-beta-depleted transplantation in children. From the PCR reads, TCRdb called clonotypes with MiXCR, one entry per CDR3 protein. The sample yields about 540,000 distinct CDR3 sequences, 15% to 20% seen once. Sequenced material: PBMCs from the stem cell graft donor, taken from the stem cell graft. These receptors originate from a human donor who donated a stem cell graft to a child with acute lymphoblastic leukemia. The CDR3 runs from the conserved cysteine through the conserved F or W. The D gene is left open where the match is weak. A row's size may be missing; if present it is once, few, many or a size class.

TGCAGTGCTAGGGAGTGGCAGGGGAGTGAAGCTTTCTTT,CSAREWQGSEAFF,TRBV20-1,NA,few,TRBJ1-1
TGTGCCAGCAGTTTCCAGGGAATGAGTGAAGCTTTCTTT,CASSFQGMSEAFF,TRBV12-3/TRBV12-4,NA,few,TRBJ1-1
TGCGCCAGCAGCTTGGAGGGAGGCCCAGATACGCAGTATTTT,CASSLEGGPDTQYF,TRBV5-1,NA,NA,TRBJ2-3
TGTGCCAGCAGTTTCCTCCCGAGCTCCTACAATGAGCAGTTCTTC,CASSFLPSSYNEQFF,TRBV27,NA,NA,TRBJ2-1
TGTGCCAGTAGTATACGACTAGCGGGAAACCAAGAGACCCAGTACTTC,CASSIRLAGNQETQYF,TRBV19,TRBD2,few,TRBJ2-5
TGTGCCACCAGCAGTAAAGCCCTTCTAGCGGATACGCAGTATTTT,CATSSKALLADTQYF,TRBV15,NA,few,TRBJ2-3
TGTGCCAGCCGACAGTTTCCAGATACGCAGTATTTT,CASRQFPDTQYF,TRBV27,NA,few,TRBJ2-3
TGCGCCAGCAGTGTTATGACAGGTAACGATGAGCAGTTCTTC,CASSVMTGNDEQFF,TRBV10-2,NA,few,TRBJ2-1
TGTGCCATCAGTGATGGGCTGCCCACAGATACGCAGTATTTT,CAISDGLPTDTQYF,TRBV10-3,NA,NA,TRBJ2-3
TGCGCCAGCAGCTTCGGGTCCTTAGCGGCCCAAGAGACCCAGTACTTC,CASSFGSLAAQETQYF,TRBV5-1,NA,NA,TRBJ2-5
TGTGCCAGCAGCCACCCCATGGCGGTTGTGGGGCAAGAGACCCAGTACTTC,CASSHPMAVVGQETQYF,TRBV14,NA,few,TRBJ2-5
TGTGCCACCAGTGATCCAAGCAGGAGGTCTGGGGCCAACGTCCTGACTTTC,CATSDPSRRSGANVLTF,TRBV24-1,NA,NA,TRBJ2-6
TGTGCCAGCTCACCAGGCGGCTGGGAAGAGACCCAGTACTTC,CASSPGGWEETQYF,TRBV18,NA,NA,TRBJ2-5
TGTGCCAGCTCATCACAGGGGGCGTACGCTGAAGCTTTCTTT,CASSSQGAYAEAFF,TRBV27,TRBD1,NA,TRBJ1-1
TGTGCCAGCAGCCCTGGGAGGGGGCCTAGCACAGATACGCAGTATTTT,CASSPGRGPSTDTQYF,TRBV5-8,NA,few,TRBJ2-3
TGCGCCAGCAGCCAGTACAGCACCTACGAGCAGTACTTC,CASSQYSTYEQYF,TRBV5-1,NA,few,TRBJ2-7
TGCAGCGTTGAGATGAGGGCGGGGGAGCCCCAGCATTTT,CSVEMRAGEPQHF,TRBV29-1,NA,few,TRBJ1-5
TGTGCCAGCAGTGAACCCAAGAGTGGAAACACCATATATTTT,CASSEPKSGNTIYF,TRBV6-1,NA,few,TRBJ1-3
TGCAGTGCTACGAATCAGAAGGGTACTAGCGGGACCTACGAGCAGTACTTC,CSATNQKGTSGTYEQYF,TRBV20-1,TRBD2,NA,TRBJ2-7
TGTGCCAGCAGCGTAGCTCTAAGGACAGGGAGCACTGAAGCTTTCTTT,CASSVALRTGSTEAFF,TRBV9,TRBD1,few,TRBJ1-1
TGTGCCAGCAGCTTGAAAGGGTCCGGGGCCAACGTCCTGACTTTC,CASSLKGSGANVLTF,TRBV5-6,NA,many,TRBJ2-6
TGTGCCACAAAAAGGGGGGTCTCCTACGAGCAGTACTTC,CATKRGVSYEQYF,TRBV7-2,NA,NA,TRBJ2-7
TGTGCCAGCAGCTTAGTAGGTTGGGGCTCCTACGAGCAGTACTTC,CASSLVGWGSYEQYF,TRBV7-8,NA,NA,TRBJ2-7
TGTGCCACCAGTGGAGGACAGGGCCCAGATACGCAGTATTTT,CATSGGQGPDTQYF,TRBV24-1,TRBD1,NA,TRBJ2-3
TGTGCCAGCAGCTTGACTAGCGGGAGAGCAGATACGCAGTATTTT,CASSLTSGRADTQYF,TRBV7-9,TRBD2,many,TRBJ2-3
TGTGCCAGTAGTATATCAGCTACTGGCTACGACCAGTACTTC,CASSISATGYDQYF,TRBV19,NA,NA,TRBJ2-7
TGTGCCAGCAGTTACTCGAGGGGCCCGGGACAGGGATACGAGCAGTACTTC,CASSYSRGPGQGYEQYF,TRBV6-5,TRBD1,few,TRBJ2-7
TGTGCCAACTACGGGACAGGCTTTTATGGCTACACCTTC,CANYGTGFYGYTF,TRBV27,TRBD1,NA,TRBJ1-2
TGCGCCAGCAGCCGGCAGGTGGGGCCTGAGAATGAGCAGTTCTTC,CASSRQVGPENEQFF,TRBV5-1,NA,few,TRBJ2-1
TGCAGTGCTAGGCCGCCATCCAGCTACGAGCAGTACTTC,CSARPPSSYEQYF,TRBV20-1,NA,NA,TRBJ2-7
TGCGCCAGCGCGGACGCGGGGGCGGTCAATGAGCAGTTCTTC,CASADAGAVNEQFF,TRBV10-1,NA,few,TRBJ2-1
TGTGCCAGCAGTTACTCCTGCGGTGAAAAACTGTTTTTT,CASSYSCGEKLFF,TRBV6-8,NA,NA,TRBJ1-4
TGTGCCAGCAGTTACCCCCACCCACTAGCGGGAGGGCCGTACACGCAGTATTTT,CASSYPHPLAGGPYTQYF,TRBV6-5,TRBD2,few,TRBJ2-3
TGTGCCAGCAGCCAAGATATGGCTCCGGGGGCTTATACGCAGTATTTT,CASSQDMAPGAYTQYF,TRBV3-1,NA,NA,TRBJ2-3
TGTGCCAGCAGCCTCGGGGGGGAGCGGCCGAACACCGGGGAGCTGTTTTTT,CASSLGGERPNTGELFF,TRBV7-3,TRBD2,NA,TRBJ2-2
TGTGCCAGCAGCCCGAGGGACAGACAGCAAGAGACCCAGTACTTC,CASSPRDRQQETQYF,TRBV7-9,TRBD1,few,TRBJ2-5
TGTGCCATCAGGCCGGGACTAGCGCTATGGCGGAACACCGGGGAGCTGTTTTTT,CAIRPGLALWRNTGELFF,TRBV10-3,TRBD2,NA,TRBJ2-2
TGTGCCAGCAGCCGAACCGGACAGGGAAATCAGCCCCAGCATTTT,CASSRTGQGNQPQHF,TRBV12-3/TRBV12-4,TRBD1,many,TRBJ1-5
TGTGCCAGCACTGCTAGCGGGAGGGCTAATGAGCAGTTCTTC,CASTASGRANEQFF,TRBV7-9,TRBD2,NA,TRBJ2-1
TGTGCCAGCAACAAACTGTCCAGGGTGAACACTGAAGCTTTCTTT,CASNKLSRVNTEAFF,TRBV11-2,NA,few,TRBJ1-1